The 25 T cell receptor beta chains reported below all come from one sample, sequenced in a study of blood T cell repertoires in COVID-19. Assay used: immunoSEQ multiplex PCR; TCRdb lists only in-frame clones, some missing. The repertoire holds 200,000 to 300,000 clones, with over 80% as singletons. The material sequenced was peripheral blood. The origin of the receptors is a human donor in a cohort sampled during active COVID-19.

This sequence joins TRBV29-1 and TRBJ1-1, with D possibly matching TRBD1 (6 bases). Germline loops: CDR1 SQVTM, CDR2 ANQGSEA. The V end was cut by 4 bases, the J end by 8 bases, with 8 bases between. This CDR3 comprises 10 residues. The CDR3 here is CSVGDREAFF. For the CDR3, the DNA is TGCAGCGTTGGAGACAGGGAAGCTTTCTTT.

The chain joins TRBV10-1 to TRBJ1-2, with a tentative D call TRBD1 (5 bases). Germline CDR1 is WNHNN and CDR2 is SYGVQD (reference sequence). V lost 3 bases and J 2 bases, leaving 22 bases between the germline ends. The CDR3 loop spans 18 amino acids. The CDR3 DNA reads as TGCGCCAGCAGTGAATTTTTCCGGACACAAAAAGCGAACTATGGCTACACCTTC. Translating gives CASSEFFRTQKANYGYTF.

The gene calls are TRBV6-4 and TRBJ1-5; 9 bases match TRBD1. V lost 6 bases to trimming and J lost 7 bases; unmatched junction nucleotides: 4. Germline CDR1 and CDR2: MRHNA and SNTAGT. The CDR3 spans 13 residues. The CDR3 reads CASSADRGQPQHF. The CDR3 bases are TGTGCCAGCAGCGCTGACAGGGGGCAGCCCCAGCATTTT.

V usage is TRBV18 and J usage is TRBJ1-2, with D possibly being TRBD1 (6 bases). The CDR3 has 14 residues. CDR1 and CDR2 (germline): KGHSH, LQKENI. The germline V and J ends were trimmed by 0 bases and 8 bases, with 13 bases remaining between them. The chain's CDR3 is CASSPPDRSGGYTF. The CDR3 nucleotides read TGTGCCAGCTCACCACCGGACAGATCGGGGGGCTACACCTTC.

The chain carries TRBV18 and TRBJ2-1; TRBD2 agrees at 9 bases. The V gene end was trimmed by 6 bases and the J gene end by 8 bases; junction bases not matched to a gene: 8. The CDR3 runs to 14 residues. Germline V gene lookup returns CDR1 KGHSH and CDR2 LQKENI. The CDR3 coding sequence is TGTGCCAGCTCGCGGACGGGCGGGGGGGATGAGCAGTTCTTC. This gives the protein CASSRTGGGDEQFF.

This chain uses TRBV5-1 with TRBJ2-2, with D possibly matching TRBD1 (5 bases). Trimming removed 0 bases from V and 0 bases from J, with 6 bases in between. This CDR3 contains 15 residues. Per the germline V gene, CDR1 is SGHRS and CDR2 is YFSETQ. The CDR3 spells CASSLGQSNTGELFF. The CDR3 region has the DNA TGCGCCAGCAGCTTGGGACAGTCGAACACCGGGGAGCTGTTTTTT.

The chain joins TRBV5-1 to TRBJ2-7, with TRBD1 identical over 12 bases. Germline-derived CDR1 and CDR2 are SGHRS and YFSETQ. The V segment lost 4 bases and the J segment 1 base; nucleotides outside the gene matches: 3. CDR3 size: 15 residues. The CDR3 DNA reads TGCGCCAGCAGCCGGGACAGGGGGCTTTCCTACGAGCAGTACTTC. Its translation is CASSRDRGLSYEQYF.

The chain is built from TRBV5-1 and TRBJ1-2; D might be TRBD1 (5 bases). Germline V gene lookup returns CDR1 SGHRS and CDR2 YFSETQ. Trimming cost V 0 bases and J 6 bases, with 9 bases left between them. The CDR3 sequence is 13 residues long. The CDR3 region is CASSLVQGDGYTF. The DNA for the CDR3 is TGCGCCAGCAGCTTGGTTCAGGGTGATGGCTACACCTTC. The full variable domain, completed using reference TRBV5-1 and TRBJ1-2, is KAGVTQTPRYLIKTRGQQVTLSCSPISGHRSVSWYQQTPGQGLQFLFEYFSETQRNKGNFPGRFSGRQFSNSRSEMNVSTLELGDSALYLCASSLVQGDGYTFGSGTRLTVV.

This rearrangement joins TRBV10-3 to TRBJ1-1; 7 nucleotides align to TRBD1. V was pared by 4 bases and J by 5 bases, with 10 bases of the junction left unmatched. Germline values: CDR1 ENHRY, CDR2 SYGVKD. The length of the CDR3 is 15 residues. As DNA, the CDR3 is TGTGCCATCAGTGTAACAGGGGACGCCGGGACTGAAGCTTTCTTT. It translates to CAISVTGDAGTEAFF.

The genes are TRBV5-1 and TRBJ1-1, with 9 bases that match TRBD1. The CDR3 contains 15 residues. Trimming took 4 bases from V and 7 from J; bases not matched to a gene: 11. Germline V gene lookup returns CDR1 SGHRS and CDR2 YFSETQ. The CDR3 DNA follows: TGCGCCAGCAGCCCCTTGGACAGGGGCATAAATGAAGCTTTCTTT. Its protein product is CASSPLDRGINEAFF.

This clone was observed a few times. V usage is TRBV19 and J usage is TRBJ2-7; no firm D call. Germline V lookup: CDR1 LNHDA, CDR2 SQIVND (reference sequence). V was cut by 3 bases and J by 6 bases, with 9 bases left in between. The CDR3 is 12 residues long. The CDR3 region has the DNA TGTGCCAGTAGTATTAACCGAGCCGAGCAGTACTTC. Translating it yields CASSINRAEQYF.

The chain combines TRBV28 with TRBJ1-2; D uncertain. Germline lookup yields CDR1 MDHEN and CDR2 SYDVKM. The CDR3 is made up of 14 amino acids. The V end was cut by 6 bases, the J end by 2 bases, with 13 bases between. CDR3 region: CASSLGARNYGYTF. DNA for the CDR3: TGTGCCAGCAGCCTGGGAGCGCGAAACTATGGCTACACCTTC.

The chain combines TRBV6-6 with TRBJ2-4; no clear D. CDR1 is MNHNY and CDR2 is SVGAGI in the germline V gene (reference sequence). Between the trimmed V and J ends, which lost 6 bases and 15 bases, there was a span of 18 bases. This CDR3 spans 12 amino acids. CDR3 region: CASRAEVGSPYF. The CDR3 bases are TGTGCCAGCAGGGCCGAGGTCGGGTCGCCGTACTTC.

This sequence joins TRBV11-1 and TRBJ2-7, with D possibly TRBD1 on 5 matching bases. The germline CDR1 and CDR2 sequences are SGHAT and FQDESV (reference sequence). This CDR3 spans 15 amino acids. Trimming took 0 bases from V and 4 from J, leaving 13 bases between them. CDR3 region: CASSLATPPGYEQYF. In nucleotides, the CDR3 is TGTGCCAGCAGCTTAGCGACCCCCCCAGGGTACGAGCAGTACTTC.

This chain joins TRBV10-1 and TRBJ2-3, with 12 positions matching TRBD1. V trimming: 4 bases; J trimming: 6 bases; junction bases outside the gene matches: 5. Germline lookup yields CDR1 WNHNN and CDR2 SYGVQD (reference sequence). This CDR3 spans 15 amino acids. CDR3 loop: CASSGGQGARDTQYF. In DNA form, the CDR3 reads TGCGCCAGCAGTGGGGGACAGGGGGCTCGGGATACGCAGTATTTT.

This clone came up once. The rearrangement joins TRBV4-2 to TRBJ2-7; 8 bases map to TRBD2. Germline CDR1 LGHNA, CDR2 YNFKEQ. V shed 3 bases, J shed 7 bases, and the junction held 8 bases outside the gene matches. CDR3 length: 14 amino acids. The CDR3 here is CASSQGAGAGEQYF. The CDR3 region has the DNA TGTGCCAGCAGCCAGGGAGCGGGAGCAGGGGAGCAGTACTTC.

The CDR3 bases are TGTGCCAGCAGTGAGTGGGACAGGGGGAGTGGAAAACTGTTTTTT. Its translation: CASSEWDRGSGKLFF. The V and J genes are TRBV2 and TRBJ1-4, with 11 nucleotides matching TRBD1. This CDR3 has 15 amino acids. V was pared by 3 bases and J by 10 bases, with 7 bases of the junction left unmatched. The V gene's germline CDR1 is SNHLY and CDR2 FYNNEI.

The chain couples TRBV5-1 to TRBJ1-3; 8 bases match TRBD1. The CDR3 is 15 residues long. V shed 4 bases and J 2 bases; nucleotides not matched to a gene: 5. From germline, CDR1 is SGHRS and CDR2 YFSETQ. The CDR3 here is CASSVTGGAGNTIYF. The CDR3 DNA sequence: TGCGCCAGCAGCGTTACAGGGGGAGCTGGAAACACCATATATTTT.

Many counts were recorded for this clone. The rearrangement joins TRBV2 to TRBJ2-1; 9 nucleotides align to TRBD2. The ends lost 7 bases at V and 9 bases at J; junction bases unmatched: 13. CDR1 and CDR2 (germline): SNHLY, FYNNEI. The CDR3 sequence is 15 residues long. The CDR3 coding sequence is TGTGCCAGCACCAGAGCTAGCGGGAACTCTCCTGAGCAGTTCTTC. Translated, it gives CASTRASGNSPEQFF.

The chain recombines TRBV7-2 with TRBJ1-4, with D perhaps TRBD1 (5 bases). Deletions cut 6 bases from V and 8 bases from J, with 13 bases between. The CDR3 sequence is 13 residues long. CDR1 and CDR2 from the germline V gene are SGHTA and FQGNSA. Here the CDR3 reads CASRPGGGEKLFF. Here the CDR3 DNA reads TGTGCCAGCAGACCCGGGGGAGGAGAAAAACTGTTTTTT.

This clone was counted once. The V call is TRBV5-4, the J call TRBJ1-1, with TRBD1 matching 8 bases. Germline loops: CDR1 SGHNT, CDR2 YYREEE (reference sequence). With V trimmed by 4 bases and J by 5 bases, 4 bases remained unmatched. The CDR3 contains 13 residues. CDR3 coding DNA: TGTGCCAGCAGCGATTACAGGGGGACTGAAGCTTTCTTT. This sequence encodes CASSDYRGTEAFF.

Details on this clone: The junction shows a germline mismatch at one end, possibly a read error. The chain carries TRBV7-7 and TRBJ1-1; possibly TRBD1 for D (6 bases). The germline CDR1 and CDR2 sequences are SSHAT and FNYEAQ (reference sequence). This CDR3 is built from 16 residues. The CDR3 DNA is TGTGCTAGCAGCTTCCAGCAGGGGCCGTGCCCCCCTGAAGCTTTCTTT. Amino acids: CASSFQQGPCPPEAFF.

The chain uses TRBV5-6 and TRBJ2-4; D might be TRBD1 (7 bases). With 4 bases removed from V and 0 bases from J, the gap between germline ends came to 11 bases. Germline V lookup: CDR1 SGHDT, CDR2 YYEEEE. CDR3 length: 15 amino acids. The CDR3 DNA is TGTGCCAGCAGCGGAGGGGGCCGAGCCAAAAACATTCAGTACTTC. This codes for CASSGGGRAKNIQYF.

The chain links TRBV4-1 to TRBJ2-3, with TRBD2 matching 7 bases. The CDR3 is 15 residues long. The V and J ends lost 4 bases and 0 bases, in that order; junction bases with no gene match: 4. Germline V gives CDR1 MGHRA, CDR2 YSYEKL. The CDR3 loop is CASSLGLDSTDTQYF. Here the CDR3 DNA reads TGCGCCAGCAGCCTCGGACTAGACAGCACAGATACGCAGTATTTT.

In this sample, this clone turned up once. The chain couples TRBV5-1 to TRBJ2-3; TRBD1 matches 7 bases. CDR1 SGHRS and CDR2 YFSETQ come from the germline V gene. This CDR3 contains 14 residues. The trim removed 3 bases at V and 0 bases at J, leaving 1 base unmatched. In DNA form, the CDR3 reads TGCGCCAGCAGCTCGGGACAGAGCACAGATACGCAGTATTTT. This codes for CASSSGQSTDTQYF.